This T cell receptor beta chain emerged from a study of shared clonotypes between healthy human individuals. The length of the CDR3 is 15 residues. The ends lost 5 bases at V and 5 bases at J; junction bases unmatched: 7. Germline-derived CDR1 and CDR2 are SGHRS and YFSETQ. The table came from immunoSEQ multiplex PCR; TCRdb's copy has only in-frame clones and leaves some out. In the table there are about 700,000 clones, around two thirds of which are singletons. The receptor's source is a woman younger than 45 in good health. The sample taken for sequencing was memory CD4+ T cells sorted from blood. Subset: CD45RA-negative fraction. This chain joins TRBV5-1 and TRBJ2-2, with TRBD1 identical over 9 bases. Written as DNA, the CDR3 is TGCGCCAGCAGGTACACGGGACAGGGAACCGGGGAGCTGTTTTTT. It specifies CASRYTGQGTGELFF.